A selection of T cell receptor beta chains follows, all from one sample in a study of shared clonotypes between healthy human individuals. The table came from immunoSEQ multiplex PCR; TCRdb's copy has only in-frame clones and leaves some out. The table lists about 2 million clones, approximately 94% of them singletons. The sequencing sample was made of naive CD8+ T cells sorted from blood. These receptor sequences come from a man between 18 and 35 years old in good health. Each CDR3 is given with its conserved first and last residue. Each record gives: D gene, clone size, J gene, V gene, CDR3 DNA, CDR3 protein. A D gene is named only where the DNA matches it firmly. Only some rows state a clone size, as once, few, many or a class for expanded clones.

- - TRBJ2-1 TRBV30 TGTGCCTGGGAACATCGGGAAGTCTATGAGCAGTTCTTC CAWEHREVYEQFF
- - TRBJ2-1 TRBV7-2 TGTGCCAGCAGCTTAGAGGAGTCGGCTAGCGAGGGAGATGAGCAGTTCTTC CASSLEESASEGDEQFF
- - TRBJ2-5 TRBV6-1 TGTGCCAGCAGTGACAGGGTAGAGACCCAGTACTTC CASSDRVETQYF
TRBD1 - TRBJ2-7 TRBV27 TGTGCCAGCAGTTTATCAACTGGGACAGCTTCCTACGAGCAGTACTTC CASSLSTGTASYEQYF
- - TRBJ2-2 TRBV7-9 TGTGCCAGCAGCTGGATGTGGGGCGGAGGCACCGGGGAGCTGTTTTTT CASSWMWGGGTGELFF
TRBD1 - TRBJ2-7 TRBV5-4 TGTGCCAGCAGCTTCTCCGGGACAGGAGCCTACGAGCAGTACTTC CASSFSGTGAYEQYF
TRBD1 once TRBJ2-7 TRBV7-9 TGTGCCAGCAGTTTAGGACAGGCCTTGTACCCCGGGTACGAGCAGTACTTC CASSLGQALYPGYEQYF
- - TRBJ2-1 TRBV28 TGTGCCAGCAGCTCCTCGAATGAGCAGTTCTTC CASSSSNEQFF
TRBD2 few TRBJ2-1 TRBV5-1 TGCGCCAGCAGCTTGGGACTAGCGGGGGGCTACAATGAGCAGTTCTTC CASSLGLAGGYNEQFF
- - TRBJ2-7 TRBV11-2 TGTGCCAGCAGCTTAGAGGGGTCGTACGAGCAGTACTTC CASSLEGSYEQYF
- - TRBJ2-7 TRBV30 TGTGCCTGGAGTGCCCCACCCCGAGGTGGGACCTACGAGCAGTACTTC CAWSAPPRGGTYEQYF
- - TRBJ1-1 TRBV6-5 TGTGCCAGCATCACCGCCCGGGGTGCGGTAAATGAAGCTTTCTTT CASITARGAVNEAFF
TRBD1 - TRBJ2-1 TRBV5-4 TGTGCCAGCAGCTTGGCGCAACAGGGGGCTCCCTACAATGAGCAGTTCTTC CASSLAQQGAPYNEQFF
- - TRBJ2-7 TRBV13 TGTGCCAGCAGCTTAGTCCTGGCGACCCACTACGAGCAGTACTTC CASSLVLATHYEQYF
- - TRBJ2-7 TRBV2 TGTGCCAGCAGTCCCCGACCGGGGGAACACGAGCAGTACTTC CASSPRPGEHEQYF
- - TRBJ2-7 TRBV27 TGTGCCAGCAGTCCGAGGTCGGGACACGGGTCCTACGAGCAGTACTTC CASSPRSGHGSYEQYF
- - TRBJ1-2 TRBV27 TGTGCCAGCAGTTTGTCCGGGGGAACTCGGGGCTACACCTTC CASSLSGGTRGYTF
- once TRBJ2-7 TRBV28 TGTGCCAGCAGTTCGAATTCCTACGAGCAGTACTTC CASSSNSYEQYF
- - TRBJ2-7 TRBV5-4 TGTGCCAGCAGGCAAGAGAGCTCCTACGAGCAGTACTTC CASRQESSYEQYF
- - TRBJ1-1 TRBV29-1 TGCAGCGTTATGACAGGAAGCTTGGCCACTGAAGCTTTCTTT CSVMTGSLATEAFF
TRBD2 - TRBJ2-7 TRBV13 TGTGCCAGCAGAGACACCCGGGAGGCTGACGAGCAGTACTTC CASRDTREADEQYF
- - TRBJ2-7 TRBV6-1 TGTGCCAGCAGGGAAGGACAGTTCTACGAGCAGTACTTC CASREGQFYEQYF
TRBD2 - TRBJ2-5 TRBV27 TGTGCCAGCGCTACTAGCGGGGGCCCCCAAGAGACCCAGTACTTC CASATSGGPQETQYF
- - TRBJ1-5 TRBV5-8 TGTGCCAGCAGCTTACAGGGTTCCAATCAGCCCCAGCATTTT CASSLQGSNQPQHF
TRBD1 - TRBJ2-3 TRBV2 TGTGCCATTAAAGGGACAGGGTATTTAGATACGCAGTATTTT CAIKGTGYLDTQYF
- - TRBJ2-7 TRBV19 TGTGCCAGTAGTATCTGGGGAACCCTTGAGGAGCAGTACTTC CASSIWGTLEEQYF
TRBD1 once TRBJ1-6 TRBV28 TGTGCCAGCTGCACAGGGGGCTGGGGTTATAATTCACCCCTCCACTTT CASCTGGWGYNSPLHF
- - TRBJ2-3 TRBV9 TGTGCCAGCAGGGGGGACACAGATACGCAGTATTTT CASRGDTDTQYF
- once TRBJ2-2 TRBV2 TGTGCCAGCAGAGGACAGCAAACGAACACCGGGGAGCTGTTTTTT CASRGQQTNTGELFF
- - TRBJ2-5 TRBV7-6 TGTGCCAGCAGCCTTGGGGCTCCAGAGACCCAGTACTTC CASSLGAPETQYF
TRBD1 - TRBJ2-7 TRBV9 TGTGCCAGCAGCCCCGGGACAGGGGGCCACGAGCAGTACTTC CASSPGTGGHEQYF
TRBD2 - TRBJ2-7 TRBV27 TGTGCCAGCAGTTTTGGGGCTAGCGGGGGGAAAAGCTCCTACGAGCAGTACTTC CASSFGASGGKSSYEQYF
- - TRBJ2-7 TRBV13 TGTGCCAGCAGCCTTAGCGCCTACGAGCAGTACTTC CASSLSAYEQYF
- - TRBJ2-7 TRBV19 TGTGCCAGTAGTATCGGGCAGGGCGCCTACGAGCAGTACTTC CASSIGQGAYEQYF
- - TRBJ2-3 TRBV5-4 TGTGCCAGCAGCTTGGTCTGGGGGAGCACAGATACGCAGTATTTT CASSLVWGSTDTQYF
- - TRBJ2-5 TRBV28 TGTGCCAGCAGTCCAGAGCCCAAGCCTCTACAAGAGACCCAGTACTTC CASSPEPKPLQETQYF
TRBD2 - TRBJ2-2 TRBV9 TGTGCCAGCAGCTCGGGACTAGCGGGGGGCTGGAACACCGGGGAGCTGTTTTTT CASSSGLAGGWNTGELFF
TRBD2 - TRBJ2-7 TRBV7-8 TGTGCCAGCAGCTTAAGGGGACTAACCTACGAGCAGTACTTC CASSLRGLTYEQYF
- - TRBJ2-1 TRBV6-6 TGTGCCAGCAGTTATCCTAGAATCGACCCAAACAATGAGCAGTTCTTC CASSYPRIDPNNEQFF
- - TRBJ2-5 TRBV5-1 TGCGCCAGCAGCTTATCCAAGCCCGATTTGGAGACCCAGTACTTC CASSLSKPDLETQYF
- - TRBJ2-1 TRBV5-6 TGTGCCAGCAGCTTGTCCCCATACGACTCTAACAATGAGCAGTTCTTC CASSLSPYDSNNEQFF
- - TRBJ1-5 TRBV7-8 TGTGCCAGCAGCTTAGATGTCGGGAATAGCAATCAGCCCCAGCATTTT CASSLDVGNSNQPQHF
- - TRBJ2-7 TRBV11-2 TGTGCCAGCAGCTTCCGGACCAACTACGAGCAGTACTTC CASSFRTNYEQYF
- once TRBJ2-2 TRBV6-6 TGTGCCAGCAGTTACCGGGCAGGGGGGGACACCGGGGAGCTGTTTTTT CASSYRAGGDTGELFF
TRBD1 - TRBJ2-7 TRBV10-2 TGCGCCAGCAGTGAGTCGGGACAGCTCTACGAGCAGTACTTC CASSESGQLYEQYF
TRBD1 - TRBJ2-7 TRBV10-3 TGTGCCATCAGTGAGAGAAGAACAGGGGGCAGCGACGAGCAGTACTTC CAISERRTGGSDEQYF
TRBD1 once TRBJ2-7 TRBV4-1 TGCGCCAGCAGCCCGCGGACAGGGTCCTACGAGCAGTACTTC CASSPRTGSYEQYF
- - TRBJ2-3 TRBV19 TGTGCCAGTGGTACGGGCCAGGGGGGAGATACGCAGTATTTT CASGTGQGGDTQYF
TRBD1 - TRBJ1-1 TRBV5-6 TGTGCCAGCAGCTTGGCCCCCGGACAGGGGAACACTGAAGCTTTCTTT CASSLAPGQGNTEAFF
TRBD1 - TRBJ1-4 TRBV7-7 TGTGCTAGCAGCTTAGGACAGGGAGCCGATGAAAAACTGTTTTTT CASSLGQGADEKLFF
- - TRBJ1-4 TRBV7-2 TGTGCCAGCAGCCCCGGGACACAGAAGGACCTTGAAAAACTGTTTTTT CASSPGTQKDLEKLFF
- - TRBJ1-1 TRBV14 TGTGCCTGCGCGAGGCAGGGAATAATGAACACTGAAGCTTTCTTT CACARQGIMNTEAFF